This T cell receptor (beta chain) derives from a study of PD-1 blockade in classical Hodgkin lymphoma. Profiled with immunoSEQ multiplex PCR; TCRdb holds only in-frame clones, not every one. The sample contains over 70,000 clones, 89% of which appear only once. Every patient experienced relapse after autologous stem cell transplantation, and brentuximab vedotin exposure varied. This CDR3 has 18 amino acids. Germline loops: CDR1 GTSNPN, CDR2 SVGIG (reference sequence). V lost 2 bases, J lost 0 bases, and 20 bases lay in between. The chain couples TRBV30 to TRBJ1-5; no reliable D call. Here the sequenced sample was peripheral blood mononuclear cells (PBMCs), taken at baseline. The TCR sequence derives from a human donor with classical Hodgkin lymphoma. CDR3: CAWSSLGHADLSNQPQHF. CDR3 nucleotides: TGTGCCTGGAGTAGCCTGGGCCATGCTGACCTTAGCAATCAGCCCCAGCATTTT.